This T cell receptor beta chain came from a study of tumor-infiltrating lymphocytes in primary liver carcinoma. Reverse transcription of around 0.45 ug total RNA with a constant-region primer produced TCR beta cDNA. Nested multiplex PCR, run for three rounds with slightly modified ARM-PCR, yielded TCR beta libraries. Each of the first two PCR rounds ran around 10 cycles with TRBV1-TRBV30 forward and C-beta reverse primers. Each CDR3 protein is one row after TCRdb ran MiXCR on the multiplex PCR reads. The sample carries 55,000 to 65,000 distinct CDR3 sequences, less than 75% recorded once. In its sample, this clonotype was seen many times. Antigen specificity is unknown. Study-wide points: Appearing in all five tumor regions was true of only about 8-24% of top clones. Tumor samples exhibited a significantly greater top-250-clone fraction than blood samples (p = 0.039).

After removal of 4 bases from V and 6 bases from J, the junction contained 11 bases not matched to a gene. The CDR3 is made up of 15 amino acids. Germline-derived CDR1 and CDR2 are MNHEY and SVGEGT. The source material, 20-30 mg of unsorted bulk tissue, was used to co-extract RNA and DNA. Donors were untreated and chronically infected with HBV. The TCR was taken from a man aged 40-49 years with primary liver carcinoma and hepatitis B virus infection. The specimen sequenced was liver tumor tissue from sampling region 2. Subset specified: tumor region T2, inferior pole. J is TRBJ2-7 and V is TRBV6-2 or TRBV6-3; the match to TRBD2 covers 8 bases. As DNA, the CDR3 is TGTGCCAGCAGTTCCTTCCGGACTAGCTTCTCCGAGCAGTACTTC. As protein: CASSSFRTSFSEQYF.